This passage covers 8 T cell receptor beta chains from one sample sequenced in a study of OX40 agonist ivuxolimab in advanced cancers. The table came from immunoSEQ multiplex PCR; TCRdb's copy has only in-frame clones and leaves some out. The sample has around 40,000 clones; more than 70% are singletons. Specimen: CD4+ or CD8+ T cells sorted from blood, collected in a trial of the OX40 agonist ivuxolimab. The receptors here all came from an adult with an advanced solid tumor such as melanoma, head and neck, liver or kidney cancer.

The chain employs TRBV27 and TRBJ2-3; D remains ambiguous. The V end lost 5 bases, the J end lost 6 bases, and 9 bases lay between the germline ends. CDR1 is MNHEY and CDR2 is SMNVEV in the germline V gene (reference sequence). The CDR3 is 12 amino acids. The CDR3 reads CASSLVGDTQYF. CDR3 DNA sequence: TGTGCCAGCAGTCTCGTGGGGGATACGCAGTATTTT.

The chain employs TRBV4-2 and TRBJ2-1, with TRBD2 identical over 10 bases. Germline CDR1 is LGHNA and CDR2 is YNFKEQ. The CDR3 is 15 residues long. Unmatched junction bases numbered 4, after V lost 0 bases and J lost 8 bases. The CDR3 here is CASSQERTSGHEQFF. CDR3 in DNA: TGTGCCAGCAGCCAAGAACGGACTAGCGGCCATGAGCAGTTCTTC.

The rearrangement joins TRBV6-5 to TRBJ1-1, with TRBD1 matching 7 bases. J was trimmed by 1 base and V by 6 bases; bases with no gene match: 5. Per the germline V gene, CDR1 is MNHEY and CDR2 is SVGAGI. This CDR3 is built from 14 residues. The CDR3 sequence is CASRPGQQNTEAFF. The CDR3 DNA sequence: TGTGCCAGCAGGCCGGGACAGCAGAACACTGAAGCTTTCTTT.

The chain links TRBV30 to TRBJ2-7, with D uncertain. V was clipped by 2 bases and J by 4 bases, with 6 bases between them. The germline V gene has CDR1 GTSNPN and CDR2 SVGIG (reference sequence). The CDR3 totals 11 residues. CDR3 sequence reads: CAWSPSYEQYF. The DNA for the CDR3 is TGTGCCTGGAGTCCTAGTTACGAGCAGTACTTC.

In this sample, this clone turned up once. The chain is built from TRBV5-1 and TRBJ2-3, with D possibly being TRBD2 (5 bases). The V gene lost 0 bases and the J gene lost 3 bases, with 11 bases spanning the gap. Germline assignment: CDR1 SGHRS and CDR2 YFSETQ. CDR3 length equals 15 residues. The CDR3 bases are TGCGCCAGCAGCTTGGCCCTTACGGGAACAGATACGCAGTATTTT. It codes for CASSLALTGTDTQYF.

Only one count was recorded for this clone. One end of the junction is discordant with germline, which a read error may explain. This chain's CDR3 is CASTLSGVLRNTIYF. The CDR3 nucleotides are TGTGCCAGCACCTTGTCGGGGGTCCTACGAAACACCATATATTTT. J is TRBJ1-3 and V is TRBV5-5, with a possible D match to TRBD1 (5 bases). The CDR3 extends over 15 amino acids. The germline gives CDR1 SGHKS, CDR2 YYEKEE (reference sequence).

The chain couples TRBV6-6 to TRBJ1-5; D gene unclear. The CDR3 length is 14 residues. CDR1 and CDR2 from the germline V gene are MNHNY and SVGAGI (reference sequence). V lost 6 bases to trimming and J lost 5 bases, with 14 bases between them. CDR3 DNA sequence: TGTGCCAGCAGCGGAGGGTGGTCGGATCAGCCCCAGCATTTT. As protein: CASSGGWSDQPQHF.

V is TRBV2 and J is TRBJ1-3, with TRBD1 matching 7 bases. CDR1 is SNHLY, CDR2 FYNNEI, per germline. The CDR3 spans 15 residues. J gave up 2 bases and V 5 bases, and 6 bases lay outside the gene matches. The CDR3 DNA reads TGTGCCAGCAGTATACAGGGGTCAGCTGGAAACACCATATATTTT. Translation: CASSIQGSAGNTIYF.